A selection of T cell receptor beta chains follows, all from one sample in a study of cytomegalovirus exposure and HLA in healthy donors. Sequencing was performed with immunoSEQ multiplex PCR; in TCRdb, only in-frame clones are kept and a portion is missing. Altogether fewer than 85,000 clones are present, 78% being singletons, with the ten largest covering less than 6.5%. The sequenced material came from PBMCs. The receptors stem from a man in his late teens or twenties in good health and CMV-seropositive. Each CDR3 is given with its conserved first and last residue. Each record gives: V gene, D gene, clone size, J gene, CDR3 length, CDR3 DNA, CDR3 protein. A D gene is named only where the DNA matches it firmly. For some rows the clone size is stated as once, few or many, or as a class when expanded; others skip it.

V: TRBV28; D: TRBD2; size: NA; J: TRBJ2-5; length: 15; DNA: TGTGCCAGCAGTCCCGGACTAGCGGGACGAGAGACCCAGTACTTC; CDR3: CASSPGLAGRETQYF
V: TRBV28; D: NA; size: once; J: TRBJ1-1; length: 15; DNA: TGTGCCAGCAAATGGGGAGGGCAATTGAACACTGAAGCTTTCTTT; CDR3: CASKWGGQLNTEAFF
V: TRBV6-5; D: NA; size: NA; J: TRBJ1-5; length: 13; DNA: TGTGCCAGCAGTTACGGCAGGGCTAAGCCCCAGCATTTT; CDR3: CASSYGRAKPQHF
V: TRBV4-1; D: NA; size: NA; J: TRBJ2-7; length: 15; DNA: TGCGCCAGCAGCCCCTCTAGGGGGATATCCTACGAGCAGTACTTC; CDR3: CASSPSRGISYEQYF
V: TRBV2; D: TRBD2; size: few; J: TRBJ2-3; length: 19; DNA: TGTGCCAGCAGTGAAGCCATTGGGACTAGCGGGAGCATCCCAGATACGCAGTATTTT; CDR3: CASSEAIGTSGSIPDTQYF
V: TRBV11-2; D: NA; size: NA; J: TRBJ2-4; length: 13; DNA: TGTGCCAGCAGCGAGAGCGGGTCAAACATTCAGTACTTC; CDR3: CASSESGSNIQYF
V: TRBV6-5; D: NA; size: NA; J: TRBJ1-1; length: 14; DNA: TGTGCGACCTGGAGGGCGGGGTACGACACTGAAGCTTTCTTT; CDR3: CATWRAGYDTEAFF
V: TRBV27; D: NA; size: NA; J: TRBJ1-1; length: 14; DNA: TGTGCCAGCAGTCTGAGGGGGGGGAACACTGAAGCTTTCTTT; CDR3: CASSLRGGNTEAFF
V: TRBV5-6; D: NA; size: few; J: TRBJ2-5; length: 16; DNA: TGTGCCAGCAGCCTCCTCCCTTTGACTACCAGGGAGACCCAGTACTTC; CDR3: CASSLLPLTTRETQYF
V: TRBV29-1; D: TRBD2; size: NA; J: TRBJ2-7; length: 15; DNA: TGCAGCGTTATATTTACTAGCGGGAGAGCCTACGAGCAGTACTTC; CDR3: CSVIFTSGRAYEQYF
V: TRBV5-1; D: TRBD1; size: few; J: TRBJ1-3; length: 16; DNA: TGCGCCAGCAGCCGTGGACAGGGAGGGTCTGGAAACACCATATATTTT; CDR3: CASSRGQGGSGNTIYF
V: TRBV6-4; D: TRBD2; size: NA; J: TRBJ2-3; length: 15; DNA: TGTGCCAGCAGTTTAGCGGGAGCGAGGGGAGATACGCAGTATTTT; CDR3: CASSLAGARGDTQYF
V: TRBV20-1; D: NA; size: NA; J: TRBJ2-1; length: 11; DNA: TGCAGTGCTAGAGAGGTAGCTGAGCAGTTCTTC; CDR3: CSAREVAEQFF
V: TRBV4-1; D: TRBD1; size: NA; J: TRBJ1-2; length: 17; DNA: TGCGCCAGCAGCTTCCTCTTTAACAGGGGGTCTAACTATGGCTACACCTTC; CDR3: CASSFLFNRGSNYGYTF
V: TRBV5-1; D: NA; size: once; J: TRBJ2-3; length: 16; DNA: TGCGCCAGCGGAACGACGGGAACCTTCCTTACAGATACGCAGTATTTT; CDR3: CASGTTGTFLTDTQYF
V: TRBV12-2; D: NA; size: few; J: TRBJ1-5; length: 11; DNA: TGTGCAAGTCGTCCTAATCAGCCCCAGCATTTT; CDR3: CASRPNQPQHF
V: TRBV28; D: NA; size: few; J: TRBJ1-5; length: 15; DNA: TGTGCCAGCAGTTTATTTAGGGGATTCCGTCAGCCCCAGCATTTT; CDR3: CASSLFRGFRQPQHF
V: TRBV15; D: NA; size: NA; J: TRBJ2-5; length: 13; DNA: TGTGCCACCAGCAGAGTCGCCCGGGAGACCCAGTACTTC; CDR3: CATSRVARETQYF
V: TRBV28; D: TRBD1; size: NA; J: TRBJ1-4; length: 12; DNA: TGTGCTATACAGGGGATAGGGGAAAAACTGTTTTTT; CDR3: CAIQGIGEKLFF
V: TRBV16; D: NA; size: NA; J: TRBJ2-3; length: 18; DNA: TGTGCCAGCAGCCAATCTCCCGCAGGAACCGTTAGCACAGATACGCAGTATTTT; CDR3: CASSQSPAGTVSTDTQYF
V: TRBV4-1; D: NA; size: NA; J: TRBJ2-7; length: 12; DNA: TGCGCCAGCAGCCCCCCACCCGGCGAGCAGTACTTC; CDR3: CASSPPPGEQYF
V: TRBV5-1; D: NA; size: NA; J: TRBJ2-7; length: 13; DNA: TGCGCCAGCAGCTTGGCGACTAGCTACGAGCAGTACTTC; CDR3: CASSLATSYEQYF
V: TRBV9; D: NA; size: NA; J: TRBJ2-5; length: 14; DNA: TGTGCCAGCAGCGTAGGACCAGGCCAAGAGACCCAGTACTTC; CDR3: CASSVGPGQETQYF
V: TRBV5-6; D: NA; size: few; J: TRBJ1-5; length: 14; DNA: TGTGCCAGCAGCCGGTTAGCGTCGGAGCAGCCCCAGCATTTT; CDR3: CASSRLASEQPQHF
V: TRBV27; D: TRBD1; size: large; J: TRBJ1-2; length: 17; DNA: TGTGCCAGCAGCTTTTCAGCCACAGGGGGAAAGGACTATGGCTACACCTTC; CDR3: CASSFSATGGKDYGYTF
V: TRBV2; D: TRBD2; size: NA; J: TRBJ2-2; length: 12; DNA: TGTGCCAGGGGGGAGGGAACCGGGGAGCTGTTTTTT; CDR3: CARGEGTGELFF
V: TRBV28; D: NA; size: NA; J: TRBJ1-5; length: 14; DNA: TGTGCCAGCAGTTTAACAGGGCCCAATCAGCCCCAGCATTTT; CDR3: CASSLTGPNQPQHF
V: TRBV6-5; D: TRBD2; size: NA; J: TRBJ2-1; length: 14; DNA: TGTGCCAGCACACTAGCGGGAGGTCTCAATGAGCAGTTCTTC; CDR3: CASTLAGGLNEQFF
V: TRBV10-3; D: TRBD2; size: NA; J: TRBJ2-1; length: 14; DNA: TGTGCCATCAGTGATAGCGGGAGGTCCAATGAGCAGTTCTTC; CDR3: CAISDSGRSNEQFF
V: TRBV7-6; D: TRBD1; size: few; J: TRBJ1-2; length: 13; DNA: TGTGCCAGCAGCCGGACAGGGATGTATGGCTACACCTTC; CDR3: CASSRTGMYGYTF
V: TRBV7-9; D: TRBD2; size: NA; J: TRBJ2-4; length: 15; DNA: TGTGCCAGCAGCTTAGCCAGCGGGGAAACATACATTCAGTACTTC; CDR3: CASSLASGETYIQYF
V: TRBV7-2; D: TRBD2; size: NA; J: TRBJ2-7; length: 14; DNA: TGTGCCAGCAGCTCGGGACTAGCTACCTACGAGCAGTACTTC; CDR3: CASSSGLATYEQYF
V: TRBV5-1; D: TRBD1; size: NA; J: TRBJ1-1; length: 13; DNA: TGCGCCAGCAGCCCATGGACAGGGGAGGAAGCTTTCTTT; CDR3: CASSPWTGEEAFF
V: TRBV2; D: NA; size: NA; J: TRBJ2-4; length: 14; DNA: TGTGCCAGCAGTGAGGAGCGGTCCAAAAACATTCAGTACTTC; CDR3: CASSEERSKNIQYF
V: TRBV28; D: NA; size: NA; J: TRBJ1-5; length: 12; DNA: TGTGCCAGCAGTGGCGGGAACCAGCCCCAGCATTTT; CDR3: CASSGGNQPQHF
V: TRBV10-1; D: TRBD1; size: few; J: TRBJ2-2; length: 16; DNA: TGCGCCAGCAGTCAATATAGACAGGGGGACACCGGGGAGCTGTTTTTT; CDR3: CASSQYRQGDTGELFF
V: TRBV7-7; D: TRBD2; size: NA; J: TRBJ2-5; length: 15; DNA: TGTGCTAGCAGCCCGGGACTAGCGGGAGCAGAGACCCAGTACTTC; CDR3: CASSPGLAGAETQYF
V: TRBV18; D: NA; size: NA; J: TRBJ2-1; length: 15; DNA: TGTGCCAGCTCCCCCGACATGGGGCTGTACAATGAGCAGTTCTTC; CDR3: CASSPDMGLYNEQFF
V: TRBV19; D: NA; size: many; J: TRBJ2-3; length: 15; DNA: TGTGCCAGTAGCCGAGGGCCGGAGAGCACAGATACGCAGTATTTT; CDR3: CASSRGPESTDTQYF
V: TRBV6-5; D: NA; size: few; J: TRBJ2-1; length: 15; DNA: TGTGCCAGCAGGAGGAACAGGGCACATGAGAATGAGCAGTTCTTC; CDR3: CASRRNRAHENEQFF
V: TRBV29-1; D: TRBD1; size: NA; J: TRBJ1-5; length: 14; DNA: TGCAGCGTTGCGACAGGGGTAGGGGATCAGCCCCAGCATTTT; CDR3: CSVATGVGDQPQHF
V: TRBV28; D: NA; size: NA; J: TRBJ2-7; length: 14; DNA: TGTGCCAGCAGCTCTACTAGAACTACGGTGGAGCAGTACTTC; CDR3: CASSSTRTTVEQYF
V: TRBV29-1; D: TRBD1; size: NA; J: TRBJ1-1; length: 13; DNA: TGCAGCGTCGGGTACAGGGGGTCCACTGAAGCTTTCTTT; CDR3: CSVGYRGSTEAFF
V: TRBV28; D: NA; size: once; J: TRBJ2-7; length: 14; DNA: TGTGCCAGCAGGGGGACTGGAGGGCCGGGGGAGCAGTACTTC; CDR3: CASRGTGGPGEQYF
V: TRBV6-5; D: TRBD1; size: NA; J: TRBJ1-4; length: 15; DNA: TGTGCCAGCAGCTACAAACAGGGGTGGGGTGAAAAACTGTTTTTT; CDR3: CASSYKQGWGEKLFF
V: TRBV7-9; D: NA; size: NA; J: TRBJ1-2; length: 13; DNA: TGTGCCAGCAGCCCTCGGGAAGACTATGGCTACACCTTC; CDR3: CASSPREDYGYTF
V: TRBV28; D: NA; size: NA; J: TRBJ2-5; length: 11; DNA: TGTGCCAGCAGTTCACAGGAGACCCAGTACTTC; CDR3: CASSSQETQYF
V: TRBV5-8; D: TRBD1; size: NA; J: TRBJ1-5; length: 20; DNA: TGTGCCAGCAGCTTGGACCTCCCGGGACAGGCCGCTTATAGCAATCAGCCCCAGCATTTT; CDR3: CASSLDLPGQAAYSNQPQHF
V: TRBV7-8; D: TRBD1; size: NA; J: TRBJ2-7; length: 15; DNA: TGTGCCAGCAGCTTAGGAAGGACAGGATCCTACGAGCAGTACTTC; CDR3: CASSLGRTGSYEQYF
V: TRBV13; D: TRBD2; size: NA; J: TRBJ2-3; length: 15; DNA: TGTGCCAGCAGCAGCACTAGCGGGAGGACAGATACGCAGTATTTT; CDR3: CASSSTSGRTDTQYF
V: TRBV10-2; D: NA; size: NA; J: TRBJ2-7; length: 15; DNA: TGCGCCAGCAGTGTCAAGGACGGACGGGAATACGAGCAGTACTTC; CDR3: CASSVKDGREYEQYF